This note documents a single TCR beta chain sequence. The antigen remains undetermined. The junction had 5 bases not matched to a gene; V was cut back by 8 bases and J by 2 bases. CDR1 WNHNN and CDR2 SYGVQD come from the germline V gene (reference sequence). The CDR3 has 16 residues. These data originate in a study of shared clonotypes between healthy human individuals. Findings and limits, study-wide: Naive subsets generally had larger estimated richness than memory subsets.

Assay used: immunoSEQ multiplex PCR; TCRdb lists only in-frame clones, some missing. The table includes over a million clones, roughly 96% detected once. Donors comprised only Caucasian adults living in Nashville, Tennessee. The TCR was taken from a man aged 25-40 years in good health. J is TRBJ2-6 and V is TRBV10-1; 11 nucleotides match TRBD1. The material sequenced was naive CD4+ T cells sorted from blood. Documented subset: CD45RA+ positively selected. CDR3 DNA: TGCGCCAGCGCCCCGGGACAGGGGGCTGGGGCCAACGTCCTGACTTTC. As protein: CASAPGQGAGANVLTF.